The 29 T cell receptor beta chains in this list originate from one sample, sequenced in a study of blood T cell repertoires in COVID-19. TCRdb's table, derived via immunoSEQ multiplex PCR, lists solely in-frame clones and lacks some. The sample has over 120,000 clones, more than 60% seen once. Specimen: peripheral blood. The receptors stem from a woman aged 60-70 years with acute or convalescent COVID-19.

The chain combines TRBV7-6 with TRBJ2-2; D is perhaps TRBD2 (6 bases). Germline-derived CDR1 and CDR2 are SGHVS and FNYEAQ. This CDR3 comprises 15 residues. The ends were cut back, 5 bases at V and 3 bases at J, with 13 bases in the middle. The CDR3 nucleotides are TGTGCCAGCAGCCCGCGGGCGGGATACACCGGGGAGCTGTTTTTT. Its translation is CASSPRAGYTGELFF.

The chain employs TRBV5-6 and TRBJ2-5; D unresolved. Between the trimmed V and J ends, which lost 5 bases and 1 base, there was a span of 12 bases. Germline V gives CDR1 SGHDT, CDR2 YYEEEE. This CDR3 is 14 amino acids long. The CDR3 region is CASRFGRLQETQYF. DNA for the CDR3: TGTGCCAGCAGATTTGGCAGGCTCCAAGAGACCCAGTACTTC.

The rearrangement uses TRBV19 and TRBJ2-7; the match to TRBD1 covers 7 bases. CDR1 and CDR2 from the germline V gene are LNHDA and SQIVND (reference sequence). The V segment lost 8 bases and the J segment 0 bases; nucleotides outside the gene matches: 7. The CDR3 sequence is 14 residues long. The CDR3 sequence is CASRQGGGSYEQYF. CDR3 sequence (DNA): TGTGCCAGTCGACAGGGTGGGGGCTCCTACGAGCAGTACTTC.

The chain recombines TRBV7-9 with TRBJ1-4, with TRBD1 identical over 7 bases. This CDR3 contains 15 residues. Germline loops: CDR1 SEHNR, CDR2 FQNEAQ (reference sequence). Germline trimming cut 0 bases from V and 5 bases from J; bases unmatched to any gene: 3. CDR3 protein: CASSLAGTENEKLFF. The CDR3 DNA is TGTGCCAGCAGCTTAGCCGGGACAGAGAATGAAAAACTGTTTTTT.

Here the CDR3 DNA reads TGTGCCAGCAGTTCGGGAGGGGTTGATACGCAGTATTTT. Amino acid sequence: CASSSGGVDTQYF. The rearrangement links TRBV12-3 or TRBV12-4 to TRBJ2-3; 8 bases line up with TRBD2. This CDR3 comprises 13 residues. The junction had 3 bases not matched to a gene; V was cut back by 4 bases and J by 6 bases.

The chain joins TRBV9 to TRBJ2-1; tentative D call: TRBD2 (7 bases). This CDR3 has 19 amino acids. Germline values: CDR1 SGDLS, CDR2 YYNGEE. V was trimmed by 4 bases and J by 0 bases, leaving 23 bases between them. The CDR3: CASSKMGGRWPSSYNEQFF. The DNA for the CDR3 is TGTGCCAGCAGCAAAATGGGGGGGCGGTGGCCTAGCTCCTACAATGAGCAGTTCTTC. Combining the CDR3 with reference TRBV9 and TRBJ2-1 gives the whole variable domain DSGVTQTPKHLITATGQRVTLRCSPRSGDLSVYWYQQSLDQGLQFLIQYYNGEERAKGNILERFSAQQFPDLHSELNLSSLELGDSALYFCASSKMGGRWPSSYNEQFFGPGTRLTVL.

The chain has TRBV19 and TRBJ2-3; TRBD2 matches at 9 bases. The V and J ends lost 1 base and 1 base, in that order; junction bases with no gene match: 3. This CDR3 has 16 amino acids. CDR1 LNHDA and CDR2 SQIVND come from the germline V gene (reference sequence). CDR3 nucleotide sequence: TGTGCCAGTAGTATAGGGACTAGCGCGGGCACAGATACGCAGTATTTT. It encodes CASSIGTSAGTDTQYF.

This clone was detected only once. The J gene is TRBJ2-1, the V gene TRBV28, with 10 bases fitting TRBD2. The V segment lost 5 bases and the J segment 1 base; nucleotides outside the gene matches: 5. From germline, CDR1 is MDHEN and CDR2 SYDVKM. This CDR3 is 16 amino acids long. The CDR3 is CASSPRTSGSYNEQFF. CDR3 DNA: TGTGCCAGCAGTCCTCGGACTAGCGGATCCTACAATGAGCAGTTCTTC.

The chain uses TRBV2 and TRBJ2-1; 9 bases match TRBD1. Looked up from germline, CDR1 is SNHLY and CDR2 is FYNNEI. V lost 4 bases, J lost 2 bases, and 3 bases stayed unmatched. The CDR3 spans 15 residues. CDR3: CASSGGTGTYNEQFF. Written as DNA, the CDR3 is TGTGCCAGCAGTGGAGGGACAGGGACCTACAATGAGCAGTTCTTC.

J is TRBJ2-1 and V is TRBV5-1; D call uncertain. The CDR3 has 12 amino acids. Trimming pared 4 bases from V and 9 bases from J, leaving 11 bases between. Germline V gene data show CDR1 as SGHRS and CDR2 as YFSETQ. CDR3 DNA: TGCGCCAGCAGCGCTGGCCCTCGTGAGCAGTTCTTC. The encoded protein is CASSAGPREQFF.

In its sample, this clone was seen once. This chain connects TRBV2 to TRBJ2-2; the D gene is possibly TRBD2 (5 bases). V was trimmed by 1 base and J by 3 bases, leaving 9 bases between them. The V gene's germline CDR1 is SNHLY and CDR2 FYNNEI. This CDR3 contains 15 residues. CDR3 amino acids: CASSEVAGYTGELFF. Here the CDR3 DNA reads TGTGCCAGCAGTGAAGTGGCGGGTTACACCGGGGAGCTGTTTTTT.

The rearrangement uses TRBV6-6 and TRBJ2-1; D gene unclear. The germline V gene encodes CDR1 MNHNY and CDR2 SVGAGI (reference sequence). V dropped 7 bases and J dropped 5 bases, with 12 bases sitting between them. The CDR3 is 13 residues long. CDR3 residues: CASTLGPNNEQFF. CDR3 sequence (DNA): TGTGCCAGCACCCTGGGCCCGAACAATGAGCAGTTCTTC.

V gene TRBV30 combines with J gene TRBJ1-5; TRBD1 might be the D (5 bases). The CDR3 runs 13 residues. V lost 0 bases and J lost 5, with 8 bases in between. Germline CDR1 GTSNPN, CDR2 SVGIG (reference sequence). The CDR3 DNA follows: TGTGCCTGGAGTGTAGGGGATTATCAGCCCCAGCATTTT. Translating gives CAWSVGDYQPQHF.

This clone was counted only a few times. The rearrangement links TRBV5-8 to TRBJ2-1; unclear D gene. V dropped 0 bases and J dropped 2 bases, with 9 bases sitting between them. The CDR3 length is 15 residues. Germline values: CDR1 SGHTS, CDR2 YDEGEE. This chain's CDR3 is CASSLGRQTYNEQFF. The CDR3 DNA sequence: TGTGCCAGCAGCTTGGGCCGACAAACCTACAATGAGCAGTTCTTC.

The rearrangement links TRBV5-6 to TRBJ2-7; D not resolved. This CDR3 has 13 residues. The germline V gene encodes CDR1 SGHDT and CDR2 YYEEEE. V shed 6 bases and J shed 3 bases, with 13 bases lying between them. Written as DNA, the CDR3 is TGTGCCAGCACAGGCAGGAAGAACTACGAGCAGTACTTC. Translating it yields CASTGRKNYEQYF.

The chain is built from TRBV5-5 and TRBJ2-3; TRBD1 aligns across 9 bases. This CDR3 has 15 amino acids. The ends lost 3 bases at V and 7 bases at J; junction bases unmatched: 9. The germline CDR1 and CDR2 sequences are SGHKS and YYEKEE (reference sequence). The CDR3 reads CASSSRQGVHYTQYF. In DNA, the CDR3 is TGTGCCAGCAGCTCGCGACAGGGGGTCCATTATACGCAGTATTTT.

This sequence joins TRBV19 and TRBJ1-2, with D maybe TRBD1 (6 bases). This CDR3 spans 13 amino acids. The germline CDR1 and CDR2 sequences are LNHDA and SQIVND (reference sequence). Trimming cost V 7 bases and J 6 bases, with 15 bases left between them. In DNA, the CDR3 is TGTGCCAGTACCTGGGGGCGCGGTGATGGCTACACCTTC. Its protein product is CASTWGRGDGYTF.

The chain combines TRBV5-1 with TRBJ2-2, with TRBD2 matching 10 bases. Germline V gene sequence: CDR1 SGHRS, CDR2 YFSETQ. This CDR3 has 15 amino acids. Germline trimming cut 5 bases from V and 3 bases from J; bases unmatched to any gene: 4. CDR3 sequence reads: CASRTGTSDTGELFF. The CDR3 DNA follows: TGCGCCAGCAGAACCGGGACTAGCGACACCGGGGAGCTGTTTTTT.

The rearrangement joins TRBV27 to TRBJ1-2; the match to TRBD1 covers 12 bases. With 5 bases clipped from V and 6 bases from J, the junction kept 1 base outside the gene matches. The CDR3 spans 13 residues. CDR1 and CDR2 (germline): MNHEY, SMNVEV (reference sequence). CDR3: CASSGDRGHGYTF. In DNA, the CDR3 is TGTGCCAGCAGTGGGGACAGGGGGCATGGCTACACCTTC.

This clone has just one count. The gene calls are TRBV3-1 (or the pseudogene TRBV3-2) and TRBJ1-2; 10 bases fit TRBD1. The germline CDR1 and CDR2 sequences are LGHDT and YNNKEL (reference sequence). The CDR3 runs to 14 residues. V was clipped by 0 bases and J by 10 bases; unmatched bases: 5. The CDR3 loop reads CASSQDPGQGSYTF. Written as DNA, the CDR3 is TGTGCCAGCAGCCAAGATCCGGGACAGGGGTCCTACACCTTC.

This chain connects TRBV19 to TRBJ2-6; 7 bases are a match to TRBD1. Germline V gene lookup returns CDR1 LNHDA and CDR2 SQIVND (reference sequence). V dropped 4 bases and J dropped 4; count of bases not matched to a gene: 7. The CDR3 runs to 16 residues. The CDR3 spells CASSTRGTAGANVLTF. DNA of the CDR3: TGTGCCAGTAGTACTAGGGGGACAGCCGGGGCCAACGTCCTGACTTTC.

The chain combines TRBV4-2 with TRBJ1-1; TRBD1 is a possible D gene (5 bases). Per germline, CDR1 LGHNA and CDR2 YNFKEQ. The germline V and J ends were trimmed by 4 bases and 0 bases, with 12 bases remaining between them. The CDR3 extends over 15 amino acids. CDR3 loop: CASSLTDRLNTEAFF. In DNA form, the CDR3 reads TGTGCCAGCAGCCTAACAGACAGACTGAACACTGAAGCTTTCTTT.

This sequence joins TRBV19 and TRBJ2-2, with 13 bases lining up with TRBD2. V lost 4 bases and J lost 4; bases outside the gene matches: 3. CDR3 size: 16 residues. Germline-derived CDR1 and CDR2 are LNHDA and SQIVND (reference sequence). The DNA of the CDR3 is TGTGCCAGTAGTAGGGGACTAGCGGGACCCACCGGGGAGCTGTTTTTT. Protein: CASSRGLAGPTGELFF.

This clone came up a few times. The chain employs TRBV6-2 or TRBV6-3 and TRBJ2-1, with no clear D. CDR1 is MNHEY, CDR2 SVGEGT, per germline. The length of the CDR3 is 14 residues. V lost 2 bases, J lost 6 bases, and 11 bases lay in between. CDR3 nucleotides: TGTGCCAGCAGTTACCTCTATAGTGGCAATGAGCAGTTCTTC. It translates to CASSYLYSGNEQFF.

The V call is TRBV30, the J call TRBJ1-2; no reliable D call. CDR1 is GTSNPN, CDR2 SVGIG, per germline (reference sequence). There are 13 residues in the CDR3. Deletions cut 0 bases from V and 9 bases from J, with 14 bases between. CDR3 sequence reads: CAWSVSKENSYTF. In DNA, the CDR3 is TGTGCCTGGAGTGTCTCCAAAGAGAATAGCTACACCTTC.

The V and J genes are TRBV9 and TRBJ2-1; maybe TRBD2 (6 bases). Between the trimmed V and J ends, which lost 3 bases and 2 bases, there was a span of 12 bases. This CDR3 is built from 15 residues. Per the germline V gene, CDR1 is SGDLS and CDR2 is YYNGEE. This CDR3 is CASSAREKAYNEQFF. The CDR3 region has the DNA TGTGCCAGCAGCGCCCGGGAGAAGGCCTACAATGAGCAGTTCTTC.

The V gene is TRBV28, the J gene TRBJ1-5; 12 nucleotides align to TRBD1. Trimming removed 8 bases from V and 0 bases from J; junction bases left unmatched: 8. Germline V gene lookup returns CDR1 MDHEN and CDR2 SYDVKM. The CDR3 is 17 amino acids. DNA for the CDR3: TGTGCCAGCTCCGGGACAGGGGGCTCCTCTAGCAATCAGCCCCAGCATTTT. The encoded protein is CASSGTGGSSSNQPQHF.

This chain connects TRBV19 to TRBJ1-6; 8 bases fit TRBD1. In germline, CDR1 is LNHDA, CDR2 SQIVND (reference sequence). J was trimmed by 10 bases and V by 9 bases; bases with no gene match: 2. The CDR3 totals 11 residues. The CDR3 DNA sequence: TGTGCCAGAACAGGGGGGTCACCCCTCCACTTT. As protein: CARTGGSPLHF.

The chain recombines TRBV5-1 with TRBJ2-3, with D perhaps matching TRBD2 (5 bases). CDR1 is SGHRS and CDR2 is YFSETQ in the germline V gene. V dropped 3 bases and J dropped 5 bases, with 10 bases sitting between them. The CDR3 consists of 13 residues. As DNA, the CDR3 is TGCGCCAGCAGCTACCGACTACAAGATACGCAGTATTTT. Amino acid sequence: CASSYRLQDTQYF.